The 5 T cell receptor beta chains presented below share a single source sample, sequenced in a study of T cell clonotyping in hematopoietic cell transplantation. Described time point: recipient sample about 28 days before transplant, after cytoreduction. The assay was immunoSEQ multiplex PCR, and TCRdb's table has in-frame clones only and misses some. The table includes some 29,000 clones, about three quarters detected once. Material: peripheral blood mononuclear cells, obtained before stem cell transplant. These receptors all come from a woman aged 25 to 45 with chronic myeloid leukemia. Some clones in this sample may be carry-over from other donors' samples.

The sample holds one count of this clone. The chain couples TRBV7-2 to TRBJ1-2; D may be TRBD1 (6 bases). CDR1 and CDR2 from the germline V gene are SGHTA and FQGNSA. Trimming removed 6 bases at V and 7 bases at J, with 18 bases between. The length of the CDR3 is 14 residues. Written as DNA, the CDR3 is TGTGCCAGCAGTCCGATACAGGGTCGGGGTGGCTACACCTTC. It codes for CASSPIQGRGGYTF. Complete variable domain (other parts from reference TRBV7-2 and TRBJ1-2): GAGVSQSPSNKVTEKGKDVELRCDPISGHTALYWYRQSLGQGLEFLIYFQGNSAPDKSGLPSDRFSAERTGGSVSTLTIQRTQQEDSAVYLCASSPIQGRGGYTFGSGTRLTVV.

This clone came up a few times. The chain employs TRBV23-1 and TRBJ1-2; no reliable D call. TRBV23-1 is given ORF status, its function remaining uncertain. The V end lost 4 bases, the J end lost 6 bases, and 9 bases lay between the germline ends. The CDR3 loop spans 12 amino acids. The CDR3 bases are TGCGCCAGCAGTCGGTGTTGTGATGGCTACACCTTC. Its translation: CASSRCCDGYTF.

The CDR3 spells CASSYSRDGYGYTF. The CDR3 DNA sequence: TGTGCCAGCAGTTACTCCCGGGACGGCTATGGCTACACCTTC. The rearrangement joins TRBV6-5 to TRBJ1-2; the D gene is possibly TRBD1 (5 bases). Germline CDR1 reads MNHEY; CDR2 reads SVGAGI. Trimming took 0 bases from V and 4 from J, leaving 9 bases between them. This CDR3 region has 14 residues.

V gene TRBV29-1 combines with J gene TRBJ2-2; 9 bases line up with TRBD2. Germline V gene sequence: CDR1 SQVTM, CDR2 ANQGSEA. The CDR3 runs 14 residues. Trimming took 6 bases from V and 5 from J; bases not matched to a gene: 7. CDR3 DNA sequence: TGCAGCGTCGATACTAGCGGGCATACCGGGGAGCTGTTTTTT. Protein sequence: CSVDTSGHTGELFF.

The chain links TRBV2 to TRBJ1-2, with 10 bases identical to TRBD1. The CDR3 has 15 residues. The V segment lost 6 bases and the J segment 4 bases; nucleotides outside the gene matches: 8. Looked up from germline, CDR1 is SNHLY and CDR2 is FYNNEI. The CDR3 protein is CASRGGQGPSYGYTF. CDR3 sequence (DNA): TGTGCCAGCAGGGGGGGACAGGGGCCGTCCTATGGCTACACCTTC.